This TCR beta chain was recovered during a study of beta chain features in type 1 diabetes. Study outcomes and limitations: In comparison with healthy donors, patients had naive, central memory and Treg TCRB repertoires that appeared more similar.

Sequencing targeted expressed TCRB transcripts, as all isolated RNA had been reverse transcribed. There were 3 million to 4 million reads on average in the naive, central memory and regulatory T cell samples. The method was immunoSEQ multiplex PCR; TCRdb's version includes in-frame clones alone and lacks a portion of them. The repertoire holds roughly 500,000 clones, 25% to 35% seen once, with roughly 0.06% in the top ten. This clone was recorded a few times. The antigen remains undetermined. The CDR3 is 13 residues long. V was trimmed by 6 bases and J by 4 bases, leaving 10 bases between them. Germline values: CDR1 SGHDT, CDR2 YYEEEE.

This TCR was sampled from a man aged 18-30 years in good health. Sequenced sample: naive CD4+ T cells from blood. The chain couples TRBV5-6 to TRBJ1-4, with D possibly matching TRBD1 (5 bases). In DNA form, the CDR3 reads TGTGCCAGCACCCAGGGAAGTAATGAAAAACTGTTTTTT. It codes for CASTQGSNEKLFF.